This T cell receptor (beta chain) was profiled in a study of response to subunit inactivated influenza vaccine. With respect to this clonotype: Its cognate antigen is unknown.

General study results and limits: The authors put forward the suggestion that each seasonal influenza vaccination may bring in only a limited number of new T cells.

TCRdb processed the RT-PCR reads anew with MiXCR; each CDR3 protein has one entry. The sample holds around 530,000 distinct CDR3 sequences, 12% seen once. The V gene lost 1 base and the J gene lost 0 bases, with 10 bases spanning the gap. This CDR3 spans 15 amino acids. This clonotype originated in a man aged 45 to 65 who received an inactivated influenza vaccine. Sequencing was performed on PBMCs from blood, taken on the day of vaccination. This chain uses TRBV12-3 or TRBV12-4 with TRBJ2-7; D not certain. The CDR3 region has the DNA TGTGCCAGCAGTTTAGTCCCTAAGGCCTCCTACGAGCAGTACTTC. The encoded protein is CASSLVPKASYEQYF.